Presented here are 11 T cell receptor beta chains from one specimen sequenced in a study of technical replicates of blood from a few donors. Repertoires were generated with immunoSEQ multiplex PCR, while TCRdb's copy carries only in-frame clones and drops some. The sample comprises approximately 79,000 clones, around 96% of which are singletons, and 0.3% to 0.35% rests with the top ten. Input material: T cells isolated from PBMCs. All receptors come from a human donor in good health.

The chain employs TRBV30 and TRBJ1-3; D is uncertain. The V gene's germline CDR1 is GTSNPN and CDR2 SVGIG (reference sequence). CDR3 length: 11 amino acids. V was shortened by 7 bases and J by 0 bases, with 4 bases between the two germline ends. CDR3 sequence reads: CAYSSGNTIYF. In DNA, the CDR3 is TGTGCCTACAGCTCTGGAAACACCATATATTTT. Full variable domain (remainder filled in from reference TRBV30 and TRBJ1-3): SQTIHQWPATLVQPVGSPLSLECTVEGTSNPNLYWYRQAAGRGLQLLFYSVGIGQISSEVPQNLSASRPQDRQFILSSKKLLLSDSGFYLCAYSSGNTIYFGEGSWLTVV.

J is TRBJ1-2 and V is TRBV7-6; D is perhaps TRBD1 (6 bases). The CDR3 loop spans 14 amino acids. Germline CDR1 reads SGHVS; CDR2 reads FNYEAQ. V dropped 2 bases and J dropped 8 bases, with 15 bases sitting between them. The DNA of the CDR3 is TGTGCCAGCAGCTTAAGTCCAGGGGATGACGGCTACACCTTC. Encoded protein: CASSLSPGDDGYTF.

The chain links TRBV19 to TRBJ1-2, with D uncertain. This CDR3 has 12 residues. Per germline, CDR1 LNHDA and CDR2 SQIVND (reference sequence). V gave up 5 bases and J gave up 3 bases, with 7 bases separating them. CDR3 DNA sequence: TGTGCCAGTAGTTTGTCAGACTATGGCTACACCTTC. Protein product: CASSLSDYGYTF.

This sequence joins TRBV29-1 and TRBJ2-4, with 13 bases fitting TRBD2. The germline V gene has CDR1 SQVTM and CDR2 ANQGSEA. The CDR3 spans 14 residues. Trimming at V came to 4 bases and at J to 6 bases, leaving 3 bases not matched to a gene. The CDR3 DNA reads as TGCAGCGTTGTTACTAGCGGGAGGGGAAACATTCAGTACTTC. Amino acids: CSVVTSGRGNIQYF. Supplemented by reference TRBV29-1 and TRBJ2-4, the full variable domain reads SAVISQKPSRDICQRGTSLTIQCQVDSQVTMMFWYRQQPGQSLTLIATANQGSEATYESGFVIDKFPISRPNLTFSTLTVSNMSPEDSSIYLCSVVTSGRGNIQYFGAGTRLSVL.

The chain employs TRBV5-6 and TRBJ1-5; no firm D call. The CDR3 totals 14 residues. CDR1 and CDR2 (germline): SGHDT, YYEEEE. V lost 4 bases and J 0 bases, leaving 8 bases between the germline ends. Written as DNA, the CDR3 is TGTGCCAGCAGCCCCTCAGGTAGCAATCAGCCCCAGCATTTT. It specifies CASSPSGSNQPQHF.

This rearrangement joins TRBV5-1 to TRBJ1-1; 7 positions match TRBD1. The V segment lost 3 bases and the J segment 3 bases; nucleotides outside the gene matches: 5. Germline CDR1 reads SGHRS; CDR2 reads YFSETQ. CDR3 length: 14 residues. The CDR3 region is CASSSEGAYTEAFF. In nucleotides, the CDR3 is TGCGCCAGCAGCTCCGAGGGGGCGTACACTGAAGCTTTCTTT.

The CDR3 region is CASAGTVPGEQYF. CDR3 nucleotide sequence: TGTGCCAGCGCTGGGACAGTCCCAGGCGAGCAGTACTTC. This sequence joins TRBV6-5 and TRBJ2-7, with TRBD1 identical over 7 bases. With V trimmed by 8 bases and J by 6 bases, 10 bases remained unmatched. This CDR3 spans 13 amino acids. The germline V gene has CDR1 MNHEY and CDR2 SVGAGI.

The V gene is TRBV4-1, the J gene TRBJ2-3; D is undetermined. Trimming left V 1 base short and J 5 bases short, with 7 bases between. This CDR3 spans 13 amino acids. Germline-derived CDR1 and CDR2 are MGHRA and YSYEKL. The CDR3 spells CASSQVVKDTQYF. The CDR3 DNA reads as TGCGCCAGCAGCCAAGTAGTAAAAGATACGCAGTATTTT.

This rearrangement joins TRBV6-5 to TRBJ1-2, with a possible D match to TRBD1 (6 bases). This CDR3 contains 15 residues. Germline V lookup: CDR1 MNHEY, CDR2 SVGAGI. Trimming took off 0 bases at V and 8 bases at J, with 16 bases between the two ends. CDR3 nucleotide sequence: TGTGCCAGCAGTTACTCGATTGCGGGGGCAGGCGGCTACACCTTC. Translating gives CASSYSIAGAGGYTF.

The genes are TRBV6-1 and TRBJ1-2; no definite D call. V was shortened by 3 bases and J by 8 bases, with 13 bases between the two germline ends. Germline assignment: CDR1 MNHNS and CDR2 SASEGT. This CDR3 has 13 residues. CDR3 nucleotides: TGTGCCAGCAGTGAGGGGAGGGCGGGAGGCTACACCTTC. Its protein product is CASSEGRAGGYTF.

This sequence joins TRBV10-1 and TRBJ2-2; D unresolved. Per germline, CDR1 WNHNN and CDR2 SYGVQD (reference sequence). Trimming shortened V by 3 bases and J by 7 bases, and 12 bases separated the two germline ends. CDR3 length equals 14 residues. CDR3 region: CASSDNPAVGELFF. CDR3 nucleotides: TGCGCCAGCAGTGACAACCCTGCGGTCGGGGAGCTGTTTTTT.